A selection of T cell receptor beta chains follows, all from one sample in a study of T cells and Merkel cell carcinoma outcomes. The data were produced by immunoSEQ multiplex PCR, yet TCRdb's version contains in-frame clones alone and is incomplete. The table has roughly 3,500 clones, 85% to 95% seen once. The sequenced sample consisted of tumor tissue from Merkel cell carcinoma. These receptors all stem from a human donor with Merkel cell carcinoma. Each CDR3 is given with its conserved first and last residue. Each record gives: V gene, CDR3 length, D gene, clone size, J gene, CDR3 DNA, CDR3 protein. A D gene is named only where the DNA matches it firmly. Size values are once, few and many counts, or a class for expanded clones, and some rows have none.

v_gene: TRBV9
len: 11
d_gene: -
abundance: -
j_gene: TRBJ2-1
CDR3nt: TGTGCCAGCAGCGCCGGGAATGAGCAGTTCTTC
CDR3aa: CASSAGNEQFF

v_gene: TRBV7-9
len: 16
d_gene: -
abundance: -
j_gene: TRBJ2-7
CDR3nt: TGTGCCAGCAGCTCCCCAGGGGCGCGAGGATCCTACGAGCAGTACTTC
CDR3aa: CASSSPGARGSYEQYF

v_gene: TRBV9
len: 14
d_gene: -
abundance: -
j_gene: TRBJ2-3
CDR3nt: TGTGCCAGCAGCGTAGATCTGGGGTTGGATACGCAGTATTTT
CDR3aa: CASSVDLGLDTQYF

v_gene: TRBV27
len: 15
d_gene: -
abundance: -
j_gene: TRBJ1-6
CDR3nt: TGTGCCAGCAGTTTGGCGACGGGCTATAATTCACCCCTCCACTTT
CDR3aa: CASSLATGYNSPLHF

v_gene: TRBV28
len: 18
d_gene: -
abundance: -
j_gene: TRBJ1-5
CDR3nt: TGTGCCAGCAGTTTATGGACGGAGGGCCTGCAGAGCAATCAGCCCCAGCATTTT
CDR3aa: CASSLWTEGLQSNQPQHF

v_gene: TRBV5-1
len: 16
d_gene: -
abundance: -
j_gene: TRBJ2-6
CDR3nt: TGCGCCAGCAGTTTTTCCCAGGGTTCCGGGGCCAACGTCCTGACTTTC
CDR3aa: CASSFSQGSGANVLTF

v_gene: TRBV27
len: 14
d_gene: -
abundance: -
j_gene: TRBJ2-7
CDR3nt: TGTGCCAGCAGTTTAAGGGGGAAGGGCCACGAGCAGTACTTC
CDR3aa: CASSLRGKGHEQYF

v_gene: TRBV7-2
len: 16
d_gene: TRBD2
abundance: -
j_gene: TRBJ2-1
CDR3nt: TGTGCCAGCAGCGTGACTAGCGGGAGTGGGTACAATGAGCAGTTCTTC
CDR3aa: CASSVTSGSGYNEQFF

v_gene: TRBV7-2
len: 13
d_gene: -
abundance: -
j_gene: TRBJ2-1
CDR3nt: TGTGCCAGCAGCTTGGGACAAAACAATGAGCAGTTCTTC
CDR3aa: CASSLGQNNEQFF

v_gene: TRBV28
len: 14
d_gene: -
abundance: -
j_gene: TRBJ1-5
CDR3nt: TGTGCCAGCAGTCGAGGATATAGCAATCAGCCCCAGCATTTT
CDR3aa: CASSRGYSNQPQHF

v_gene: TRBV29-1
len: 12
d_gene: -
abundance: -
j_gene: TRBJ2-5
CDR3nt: TGCAGCGTTGTCCGGGGGATCGAGACCCAGTACTTC
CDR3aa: CSVVRGIETQYF

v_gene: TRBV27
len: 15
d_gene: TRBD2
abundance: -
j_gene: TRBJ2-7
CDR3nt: TGTGCCAGCAGACTAGCGGGAGGGTTAACCTACGAGCAGTACTTC
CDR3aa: CASRLAGGLTYEQYF

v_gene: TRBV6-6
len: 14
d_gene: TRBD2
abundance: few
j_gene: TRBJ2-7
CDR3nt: TGTGCCAGCAGTTTCGCCGAGAGGGAGGGCGAGCAGTACTTC
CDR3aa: CASSFAEREGEQYF

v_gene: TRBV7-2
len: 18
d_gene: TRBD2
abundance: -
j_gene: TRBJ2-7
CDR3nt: TGTGCCAGCAGCTTACCCCGCTGGGGACTAGCGGGGGCCTACGAGCAGTACTTC
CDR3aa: CASSLPRWGLAGAYEQYF

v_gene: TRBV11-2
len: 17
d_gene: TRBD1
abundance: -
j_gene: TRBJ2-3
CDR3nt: TGTGCCAGCAGCTCCCCTACAGGGGGCCTTGGCACAGATACGCAGTATTTT
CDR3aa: CASSSPTGGLGTDTQYF

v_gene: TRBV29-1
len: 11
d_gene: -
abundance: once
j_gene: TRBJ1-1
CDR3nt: TGCAGCGTTGAGAGGGCCACTGAAGCTTTCTTT
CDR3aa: CSVERATEAFF

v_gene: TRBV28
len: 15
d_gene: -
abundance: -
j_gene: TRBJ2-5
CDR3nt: TGTGCCAGCAGTCGATTTCAGGGGAATAGAGAGACCCAGTACTTC
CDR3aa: CASSRFQGNRETQYF

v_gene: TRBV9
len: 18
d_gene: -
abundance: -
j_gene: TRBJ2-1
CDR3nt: TGTGCCAGCAGCGCCCGTCCCCTGGGGCTAGACTCCTACAATGAGCAGTTCTTC
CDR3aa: CASSARPLGLDSYNEQFF

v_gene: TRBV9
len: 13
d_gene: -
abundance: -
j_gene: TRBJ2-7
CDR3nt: TGTGCCAGCAGCGTTCTCACGGAGAGCGAGCAGTACTTC
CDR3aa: CASSVLTESEQYF

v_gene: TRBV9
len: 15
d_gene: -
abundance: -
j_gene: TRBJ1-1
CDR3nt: TGTGCCAGCAGCGTAGGAGGATCCCGGGAGACTGAAGCTTTCTTT
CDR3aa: CASSVGGSRETEAFF

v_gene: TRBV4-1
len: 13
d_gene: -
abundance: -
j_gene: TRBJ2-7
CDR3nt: TGCGCCAGCAGCCCCCGAACTGCGGGGGAGCAGTACTTC
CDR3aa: CASSPRTAGEQYF

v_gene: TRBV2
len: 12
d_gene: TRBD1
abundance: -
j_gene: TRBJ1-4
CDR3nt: TGTGCCAGCAGAGGGGAACAGGGGAAACTGTTTTTT
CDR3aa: CASRGEQGKLFF

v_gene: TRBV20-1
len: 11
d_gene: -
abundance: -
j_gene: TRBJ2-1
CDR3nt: TGCAGTGCTAGAGGGGACAATGAGCAGTTCTTC
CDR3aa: CSARGDNEQFF

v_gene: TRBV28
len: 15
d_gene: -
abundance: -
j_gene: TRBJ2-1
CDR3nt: TGTGCCAGCAGCCTTGACCTTACTCCTTACAATGAGCAGTTCTTC
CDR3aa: CASSLDLTPYNEQFF